These 17 T cell receptor beta chains came from one sample sequenced in a study of cytomegalovirus exposure and HLA in healthy donors. The PCR used 60 Vbeta and 13 Jbeta primers. The method was immunoSEQ multiplex PCR; TCRdb's version includes in-frame clones alone and lacks a portion of them. The sample has 120,000 to 150,000 clones, roughly 73% seen once. Sequencing used PBMCs. Every receptor here comes from a young woman in good health and CMV-seronegative.

This clone was seen once. The genes are TRBV4-3 and TRBJ2-3, with TRBD1 matching 10 bases. The CDR3 is 16 amino acids. Germline CDR1 reads LGHNA; CDR2 reads YSLEER. With 3 bases clipped from V and 5 bases from J, the junction kept 8 bases outside the gene matches. As DNA, the CDR3 is TGCGCCAGCAGCCAGATGACAGGGGGCAATGGAGATACGCAGTATTTT. It specifies CASSQMTGGNGDTQYF.

The chain couples TRBV7-2 to TRBJ2-5; 9 nucleotides align to TRBD1. The germline V gene has CDR1 SGHTA and CDR2 FQGNSA. CDR3 length: 12 amino acids. Losses at the gene ends were 4 bases for V and 10 bases for J; bases not matched to a gene: 4. This chain's CDR3 is CASSSQGANQYF. DNA for the CDR3: TGTGCCAGCAGCTCACAGGGGGCAAACCAGTACTTC. Based on the CDR3 plus reference TRBV7-2 and TRBJ2-5, the full variable domain is GAGVSQSPSNKVTEKGKDVELRCDPISGHTALYWYRQSLGQGLEFLIYFQGNSAPDKSGLPSDRFSAERTGGSVSTLTIQRTQQEDSAVYLCASSSQGANQYFGPGTRLLVL.

The chain has TRBV2 and TRBJ1-4; unclear D gene. V dropped 6 bases and J dropped 0 bases, with 8 bases sitting between them. The germline V gene encodes CDR1 SNHLY and CDR2 FYNNEI. The CDR3 totals 14 residues. The CDR3 sequence is CASRGGSTNEKLFF. The CDR3 DNA follows: TGTGCCAGCAGGGGAGGGTCAACTAATGAAAAACTGTTTTTT.

V gene TRBV5-1 combines with J gene TRBJ2-4; 7 positions match TRBD1. The CDR3 extends over 15 amino acids. Germline values: CDR1 SGHRS, CDR2 YFSETQ. V was clipped by 0 bases and J by 3 bases; unmatched bases: 3. The CDR3 here is CASSLGQGDKNIQYF. CDR3 DNA sequence: TGCGCCAGCAGCTTGGGGCAGGGGGACAAAAACATTCAGTACTTC.

The chain uses TRBV29-1 and TRBJ2-1; 9 nucleotides match TRBD2. The CDR3 is 14 residues long. CDR1 and CDR2 from the germline V gene are SQVTM and ANQGSEA. The ends lost 6 bases at V and 7 bases at J; junction bases unmatched: 10. This CDR3 reads CSVVVGLARNEQFF. The CDR3 bases are TGCAGCGTCGTAGTGGGACTAGCTAGGAATGAGCAGTTCTTC.

J is TRBJ2-5 and V is TRBV11-2, with 7 bases fitting TRBD2. Germline V lookup: CDR1 SGHAT, CDR2 FQNNGV. Losses at the gene ends were 3 bases for V and 5 bases for J; bases not matched to a gene: 9. The CDR3 is 15 amino acids. The CDR3 protein is CASSFAGGMGETQYF. In DNA form, the CDR3 reads TGTGCCAGCAGCTTCGCCGGGGGGATGGGCGAGACCCAGTACTTC.

The chain uses TRBV5-1 and TRBJ2-1; 10 bases are a match to TRBD2. This CDR3 is built from 15 residues. CDR1 and CDR2 from the germline V gene are SGHRS and YFSETQ. V was clipped by 3 bases and J by 6 bases; unmatched bases: 6. CDR3 in DNA: TGCGCCAGCAGCTCGGGACTAGCGTACGGCAATGAGCAGTTCTTC. Protein: CASSSGLAYGNEQFF.

The rearrangement joins TRBV7-9 to TRBJ2-2, with D possibly TRBD1 on 7 matching bases. Trimming cost V 3 bases and J 3 bases, with 11 bases left between them. Germline CDR1 is SEHNR and CDR2 is FQNEAQ (reference sequence). The CDR3 spans 15 residues. DNA of the CDR3: TGTGCCAGCAGCTTTGGCAGGGGGGACACCGGGGAGCTGTTTTTT. Residues: CASSFGRGDTGELFF.

The chain uses TRBV28 and TRBJ1-5; TRBD1 aligns across 7 bases. The germline V gene has CDR1 MDHEN and CDR2 SYDVKM. V gave up 5 bases and J gave up 9 bases; unmatched junction bases: 13. This CDR3 is 15 amino acids long. CDR3 loop: CASSRRQGPFRPQHF. CDR3 DNA: TGTGCCAGCAGTCGAAGACAGGGACCCTTTAGGCCCCAGCATTTT.

The J gene is TRBJ2-5, the V gene TRBV7-9; D gene uncertain. The germline CDR1 and CDR2 sequences are SEHNR and FQNEAQ (reference sequence). Trimming took 1 base from V and 6 from J, leaving 6 bases between them. The CDR3 covers 12 residues. CDR3 residues: CASSLGEKTQYF. CDR3 bases: TGTGCCAGCAGCTTAGGCGAAAAGACCCAGTACTTC.

V gene TRBV6-1 combines with J gene TRBJ1-5, with D possibly TRBD1 on 6 matching bases. The length of the CDR3 is 13 residues. Looked up from germline, CDR1 is MNHNS and CDR2 is SASEGT. V was cut by 2 bases and J by 5 bases, with 7 bases left in between. This chain's CDR3 is CASSENRDQPQHF. The DNA of the CDR3 is TGTGCCAGCAGTGAAAACAGGGATCAGCCCCAGCATTTT.

This chain's CDR3 is CASSSGQGGGYTF. The CDR3 region has the DNA TGTGCCAGCAGCTCGGGACAGGGTGGTGGCTACACCTTC. The chain couples TRBV7-2 to TRBJ1-2; the match to TRBD1 covers 9 bases. CDR1 SGHTA and CDR2 FQGNSA come from the germline V gene. The CDR3 runs 13 residues. V gave up 4 bases and J gave up 7 bases; unmatched junction bases: 4.

This chain joins TRBV19 and TRBJ1-3; no clear D gene. Germline CDR1 is LNHDA and CDR2 is SQIVND (reference sequence). Trimming left V 3 bases short and J 3 bases short, with 9 bases between. The CDR3 loop spans 14 amino acids. The CDR3 sequence: CASSMLGFGNTIYF. The DNA of the CDR3 is TGTGCCAGTAGTATGTTGGGCTTTGGAAACACCATATATTTT. The whole variable domain, filled in from reference TRBV19 and TRBJ1-3, reads DGGITQSPKYLFRKEGQNVTLSCEQNLNHDAMYWYRQDPGQGLRLIYYSQIVNDFQKGDIAEGYSVSREKKESFPLTVTSAQKNPTAFYLCASSMLGFGNTIYFGEGSWLTVV.

The chain employs TRBV11-3 and TRBJ2-5; 13 positions match TRBD2. Trimming at V came to 4 bases and at J to 5 bases, leaving 7 bases not matched to a gene. From germline, CDR1 is SGHNT and CDR2 YENEEA. The CDR3 runs to 16 residues. The CDR3 sequence is CASSSFTLAGGETQYF. In DNA form, the CDR3 reads TGTGCCAGCAGCTCCTTTACACTAGCGGGAGGGGAGACCCAGTACTTC. Using reference TRBV11-3 and TRBJ2-5 for the parts outside the CDR3, the full variable domain is EAGVVQSPRYKIIEKKQPVAFWCNPISGHNTLYWYLQNLGQGPELLIRYENEEAVDDSQLPKDRFSAERLKGVDSTLKIQPAELGDSAVYLCASSSFTLAGGETQYFGPGTRLLVL.

In nucleotides, the CDR3 is TGTGCCAGCCTCTTCGGGACAGGGCGGTCTTTCTTT. Translated: CASLFGTGRSFF. The V gene is TRBV6-1, the J gene TRBJ1-1; 9 bases align to TRBD1. The CDR3 extends over 12 amino acids. Germline V gives CDR1 MNHNS, CDR2 SASEGT. V lost 8 bases to trimming and J lost 12 bases; unmatched junction nucleotides: 10.

The rearrangement joins TRBV28 to TRBJ1-2; the match to TRBD1 covers 9 bases. Germline V gene sequence: CDR1 MDHEN, CDR2 SYDVKM. With V trimmed by 2 bases and J by 7 bases, 5 bases remained unmatched. This CDR3 region has 14 residues. This CDR3 is CASSLIQGAGGYTF. CDR3 in DNA: TGTGCCAGCAGTTTAATACAGGGGGCTGGTGGCTACACCTTC.

The chain has TRBV7-8 and TRBJ1-1, with a weak D call TRBD1 (6 bases). There are 15 residues in the CDR3. V lost 4 bases and J lost 1, with 13 bases in between. Germline-derived CDR1 and CDR2 are SGHVS and FQNEAQ. CDR3 sequence reads: CASSSRGLENTEAFF. In DNA form, the CDR3 reads TGTGCCAGCAGCTCTAGGGGGTTAGAGAACACTGAAGCTTTCTTT.